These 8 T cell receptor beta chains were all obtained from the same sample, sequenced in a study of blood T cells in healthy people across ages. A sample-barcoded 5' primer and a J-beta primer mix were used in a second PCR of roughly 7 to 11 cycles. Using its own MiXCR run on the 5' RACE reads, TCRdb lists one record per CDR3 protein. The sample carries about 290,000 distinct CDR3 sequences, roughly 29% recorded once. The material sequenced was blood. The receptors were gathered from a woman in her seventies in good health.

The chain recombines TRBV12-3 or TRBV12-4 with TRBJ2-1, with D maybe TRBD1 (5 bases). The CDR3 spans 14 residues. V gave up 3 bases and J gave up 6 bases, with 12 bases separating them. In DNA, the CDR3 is TGTGCCAGCAGTTTGGTTGGGGCTCTCAATGAGCAGTTCTTC. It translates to CASSLVGALNEQFF.

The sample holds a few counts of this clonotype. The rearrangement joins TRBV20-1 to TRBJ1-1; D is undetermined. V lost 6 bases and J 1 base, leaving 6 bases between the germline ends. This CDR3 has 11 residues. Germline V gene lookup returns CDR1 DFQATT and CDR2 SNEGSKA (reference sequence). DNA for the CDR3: TGCAGTGCACCACAGAACACTGAAGCTTTCTTT. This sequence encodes CSAPQNTEAFF.

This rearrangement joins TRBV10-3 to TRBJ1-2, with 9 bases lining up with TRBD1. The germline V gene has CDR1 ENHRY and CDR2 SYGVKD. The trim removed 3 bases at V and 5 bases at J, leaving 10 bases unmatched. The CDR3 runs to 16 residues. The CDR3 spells CAISDPDRGDLYGYTF. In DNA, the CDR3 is TGTGCCATCAGTGACCCGGACAGGGGAGACCTTTATGGCTACACCTTC.

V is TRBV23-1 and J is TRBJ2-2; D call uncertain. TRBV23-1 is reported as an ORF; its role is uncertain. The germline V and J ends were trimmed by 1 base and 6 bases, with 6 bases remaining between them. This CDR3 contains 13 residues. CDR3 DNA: TGCGCCAGCAGTCAATTTACGCCCGGGGAGCTGTTTTTT. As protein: CASSQFTPGELFF.

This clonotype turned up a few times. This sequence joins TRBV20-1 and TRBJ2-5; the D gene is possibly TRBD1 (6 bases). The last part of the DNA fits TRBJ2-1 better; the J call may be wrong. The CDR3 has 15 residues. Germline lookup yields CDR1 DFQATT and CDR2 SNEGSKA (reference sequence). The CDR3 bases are TGCAGTGCTACCCAACCCCGGGACAACTACAATGAGCAGTTCTTC. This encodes CSATQPRDNYNEQFF.

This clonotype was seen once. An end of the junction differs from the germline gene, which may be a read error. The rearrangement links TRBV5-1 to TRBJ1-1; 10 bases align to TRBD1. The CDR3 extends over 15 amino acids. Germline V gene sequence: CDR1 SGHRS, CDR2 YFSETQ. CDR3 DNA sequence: TGCGCCAGCAGCTTAGCCGGGACAGGGGTGACTGAATCTTTCTTT. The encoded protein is CASSLAGTGVTESFF.

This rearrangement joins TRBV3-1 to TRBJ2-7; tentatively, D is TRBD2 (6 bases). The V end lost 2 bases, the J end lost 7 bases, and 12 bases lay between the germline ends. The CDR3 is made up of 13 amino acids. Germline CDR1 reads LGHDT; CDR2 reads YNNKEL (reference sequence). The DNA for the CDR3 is TGTGCCAGCAGCCAACTGGCCGGGGGAGAGCAGTACTTC. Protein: CASSQLAGGEQYF.

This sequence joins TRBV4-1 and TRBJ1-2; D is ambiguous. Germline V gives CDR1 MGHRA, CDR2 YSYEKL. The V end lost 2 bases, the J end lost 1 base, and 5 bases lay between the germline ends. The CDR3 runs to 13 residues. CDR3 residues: CASSQLINYGYTF. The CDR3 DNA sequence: TGCGCCAGCAGCCAACTTATTAACTATGGCTACACCTTC.